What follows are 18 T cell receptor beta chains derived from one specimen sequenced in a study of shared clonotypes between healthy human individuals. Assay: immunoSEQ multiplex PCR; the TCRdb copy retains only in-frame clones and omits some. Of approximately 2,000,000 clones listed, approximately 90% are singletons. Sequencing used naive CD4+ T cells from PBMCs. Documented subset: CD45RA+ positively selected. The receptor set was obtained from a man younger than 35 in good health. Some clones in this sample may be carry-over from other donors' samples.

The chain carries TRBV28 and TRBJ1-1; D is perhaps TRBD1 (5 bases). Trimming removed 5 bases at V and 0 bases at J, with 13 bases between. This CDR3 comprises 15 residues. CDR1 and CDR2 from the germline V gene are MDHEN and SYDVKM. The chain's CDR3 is CASSRAGALNTEAFF. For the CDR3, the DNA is TGTGCCAGCAGTCGTGCTGGGGCCCTGAACACTGAAGCTTTCTTT.

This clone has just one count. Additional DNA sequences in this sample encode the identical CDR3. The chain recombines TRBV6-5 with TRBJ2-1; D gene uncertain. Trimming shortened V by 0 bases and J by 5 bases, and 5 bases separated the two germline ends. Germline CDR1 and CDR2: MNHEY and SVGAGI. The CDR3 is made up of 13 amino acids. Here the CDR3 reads CASSYSPNNEQFF. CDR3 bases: TGTGCCAGCAGTTACTCGCCCAACAATGAGCAGTTCTTC.

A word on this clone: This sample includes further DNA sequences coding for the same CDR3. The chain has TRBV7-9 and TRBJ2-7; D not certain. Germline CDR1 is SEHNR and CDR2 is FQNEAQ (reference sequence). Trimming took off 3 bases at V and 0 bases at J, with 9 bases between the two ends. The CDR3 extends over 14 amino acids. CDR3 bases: TGTGCCAGCAGCTTCGGCGGAAGCTCCTACGAGCAGTACTTC. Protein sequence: CASSFGGSSYEQYF.

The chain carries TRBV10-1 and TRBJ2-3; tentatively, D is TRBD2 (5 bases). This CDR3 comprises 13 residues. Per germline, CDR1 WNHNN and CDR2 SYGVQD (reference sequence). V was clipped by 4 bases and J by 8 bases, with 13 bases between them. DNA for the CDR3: TGCGCCAGCAGTGTTTCCCGGGCGGGTACGCAGTATTTT. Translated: CASSVSRAGTQYF.

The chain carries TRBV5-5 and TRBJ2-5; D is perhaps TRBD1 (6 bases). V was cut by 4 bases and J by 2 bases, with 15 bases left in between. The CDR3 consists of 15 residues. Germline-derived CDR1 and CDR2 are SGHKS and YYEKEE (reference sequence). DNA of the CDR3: TGTGCCAGCAGCACACAGGGAGCAGCACAAGAGACCCAGTACTTC. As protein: CASSTQGAAQETQYF.

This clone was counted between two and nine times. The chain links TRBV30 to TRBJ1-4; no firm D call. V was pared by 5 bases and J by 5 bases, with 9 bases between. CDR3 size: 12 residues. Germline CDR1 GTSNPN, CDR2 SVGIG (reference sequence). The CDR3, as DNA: TGTGCCTGGGGACGGTTGAATGAAAAACTGTTTTTT. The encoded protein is CAWGRLNEKLFF.

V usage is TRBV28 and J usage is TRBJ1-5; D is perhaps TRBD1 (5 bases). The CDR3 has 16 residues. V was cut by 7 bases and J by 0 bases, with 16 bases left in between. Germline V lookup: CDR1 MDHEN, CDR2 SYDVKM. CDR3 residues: CASTLRGTPSNQPQHF. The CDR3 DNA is TGTGCCAGCACCCTGAGAGGGACGCCTAGCAATCAGCCCCAGCATTTT.

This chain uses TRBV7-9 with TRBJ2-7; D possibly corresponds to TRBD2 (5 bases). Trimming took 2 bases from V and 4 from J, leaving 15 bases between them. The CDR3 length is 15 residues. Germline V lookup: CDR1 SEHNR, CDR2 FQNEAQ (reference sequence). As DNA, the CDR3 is TGTGCCAGCAGCTTATCTACGGGGAGCATTTACGAGCAGTACTTC. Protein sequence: CASSLSTGSIYEQYF.

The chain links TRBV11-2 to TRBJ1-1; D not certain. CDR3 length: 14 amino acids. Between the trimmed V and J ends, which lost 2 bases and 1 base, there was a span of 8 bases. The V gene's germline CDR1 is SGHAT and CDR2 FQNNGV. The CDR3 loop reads CASSLWAENTEAFF. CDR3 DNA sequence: TGTGCCAGCAGCTTATGGGCGGAGAACACTGAAGCTTTCTTT.

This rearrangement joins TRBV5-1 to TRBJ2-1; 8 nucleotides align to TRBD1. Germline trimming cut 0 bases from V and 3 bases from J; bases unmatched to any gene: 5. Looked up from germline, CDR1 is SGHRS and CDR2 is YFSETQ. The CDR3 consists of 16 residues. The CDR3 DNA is TGCGCCAGCAGCTTGGCTCGGGGGACAGGCTACAATGAGCAGTTCTTC. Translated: CASSLARGTGYNEQFF.

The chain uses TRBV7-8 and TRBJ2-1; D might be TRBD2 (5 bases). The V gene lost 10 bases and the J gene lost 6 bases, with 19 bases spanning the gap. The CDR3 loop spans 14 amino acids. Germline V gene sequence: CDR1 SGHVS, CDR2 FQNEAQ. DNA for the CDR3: TGTGCCACCGCTGCGGGCGGAAGCCGCAATGAGCAGTTCTTC. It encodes CATAAGGSRNEQFF. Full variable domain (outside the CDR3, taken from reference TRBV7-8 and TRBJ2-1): GAGVSQSPRYKVAKRGQDVALRCDPISGHVSLFWYQQALGQGPEFLTYFQNEAQLDKSGLPSDRFFAERPEGSVSTLKIQRTQQEDSAVYLCATAAGGSRNEQFFGPGTRLTVL.

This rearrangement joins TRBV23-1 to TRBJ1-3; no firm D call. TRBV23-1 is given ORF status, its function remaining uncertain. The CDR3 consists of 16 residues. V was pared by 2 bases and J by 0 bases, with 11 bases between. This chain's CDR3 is CASSQQTEVSGNTIYF. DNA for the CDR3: TGCGCCAGCAGTCAACAGACTGAAGTCTCTGGAAACACCATATATTTT.

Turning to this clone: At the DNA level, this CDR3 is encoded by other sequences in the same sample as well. CDR3 in DNA: TGTGCCAGCAGCTTGGGACAGGGGGCCTATGGCTACACCTTC. Protein: CASSLGQGAYGYTF. V is TRBV5-6 and J is TRBJ1-2, with 10 bases matching TRBD1. The germline V gene encodes CDR1 SGHDT and CDR2 YYEEEE. CDR3 length: 14 amino acids. V lost 0 bases and J lost 4; bases outside the gene matches: 0.

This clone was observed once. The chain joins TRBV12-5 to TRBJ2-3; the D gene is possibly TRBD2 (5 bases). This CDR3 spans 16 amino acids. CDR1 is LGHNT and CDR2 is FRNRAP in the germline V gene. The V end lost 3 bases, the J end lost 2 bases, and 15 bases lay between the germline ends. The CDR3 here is CASGFRGPPITDTQYF. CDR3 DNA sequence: TGTGCTAGTGGTTTTCGGGGTCCACCGATCACAGATACGCAGTATTTT.

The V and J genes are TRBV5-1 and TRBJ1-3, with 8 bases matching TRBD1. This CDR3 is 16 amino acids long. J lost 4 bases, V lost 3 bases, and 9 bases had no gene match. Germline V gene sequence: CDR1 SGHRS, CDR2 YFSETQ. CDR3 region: CASSSTTGVAGNTIYF. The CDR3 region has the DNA TGCGCCAGCAGCTCCACGACAGGGGTAGCCGGAAACACCATATATTTT.

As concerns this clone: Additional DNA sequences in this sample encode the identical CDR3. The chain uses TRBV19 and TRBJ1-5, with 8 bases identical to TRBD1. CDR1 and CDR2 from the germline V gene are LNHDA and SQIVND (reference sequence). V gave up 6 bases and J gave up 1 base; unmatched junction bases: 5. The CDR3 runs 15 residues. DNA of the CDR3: TGTGCCAGTAGCGACAGGGGAGGAAGCAATCAGCCCCAGCATTTT. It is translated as CASSDRGGSNQPQHF.

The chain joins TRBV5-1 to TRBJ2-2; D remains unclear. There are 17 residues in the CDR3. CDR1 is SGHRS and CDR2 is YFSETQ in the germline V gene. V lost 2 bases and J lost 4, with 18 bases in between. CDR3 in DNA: TGCGCCAGCAGCTTAGTTCCGGGTAGGGTCGGCACCGGGGAGCTGTTTTTT. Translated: CASSLVPGRVGTGELFF.

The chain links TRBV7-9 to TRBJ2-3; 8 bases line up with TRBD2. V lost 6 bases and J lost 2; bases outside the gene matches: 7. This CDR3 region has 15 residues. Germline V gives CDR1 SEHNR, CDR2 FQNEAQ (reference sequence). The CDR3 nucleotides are TGTGCCAGCAGTATAGCGGGACCGAACACAGATACGCAGTATTTT. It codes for CASSIAGPNTDTQYF. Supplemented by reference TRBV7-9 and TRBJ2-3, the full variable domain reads DTGVSQNPRHKITKRGQNVTFRCDPISEHNRLYWYRQTLGQGPEFLTYFQNEAQLEKSRLLSDRFSAERPKGSFSTLEIQRTEQGDSAMYLCASSIAGPNTDTQYFGPGTRLTVL.